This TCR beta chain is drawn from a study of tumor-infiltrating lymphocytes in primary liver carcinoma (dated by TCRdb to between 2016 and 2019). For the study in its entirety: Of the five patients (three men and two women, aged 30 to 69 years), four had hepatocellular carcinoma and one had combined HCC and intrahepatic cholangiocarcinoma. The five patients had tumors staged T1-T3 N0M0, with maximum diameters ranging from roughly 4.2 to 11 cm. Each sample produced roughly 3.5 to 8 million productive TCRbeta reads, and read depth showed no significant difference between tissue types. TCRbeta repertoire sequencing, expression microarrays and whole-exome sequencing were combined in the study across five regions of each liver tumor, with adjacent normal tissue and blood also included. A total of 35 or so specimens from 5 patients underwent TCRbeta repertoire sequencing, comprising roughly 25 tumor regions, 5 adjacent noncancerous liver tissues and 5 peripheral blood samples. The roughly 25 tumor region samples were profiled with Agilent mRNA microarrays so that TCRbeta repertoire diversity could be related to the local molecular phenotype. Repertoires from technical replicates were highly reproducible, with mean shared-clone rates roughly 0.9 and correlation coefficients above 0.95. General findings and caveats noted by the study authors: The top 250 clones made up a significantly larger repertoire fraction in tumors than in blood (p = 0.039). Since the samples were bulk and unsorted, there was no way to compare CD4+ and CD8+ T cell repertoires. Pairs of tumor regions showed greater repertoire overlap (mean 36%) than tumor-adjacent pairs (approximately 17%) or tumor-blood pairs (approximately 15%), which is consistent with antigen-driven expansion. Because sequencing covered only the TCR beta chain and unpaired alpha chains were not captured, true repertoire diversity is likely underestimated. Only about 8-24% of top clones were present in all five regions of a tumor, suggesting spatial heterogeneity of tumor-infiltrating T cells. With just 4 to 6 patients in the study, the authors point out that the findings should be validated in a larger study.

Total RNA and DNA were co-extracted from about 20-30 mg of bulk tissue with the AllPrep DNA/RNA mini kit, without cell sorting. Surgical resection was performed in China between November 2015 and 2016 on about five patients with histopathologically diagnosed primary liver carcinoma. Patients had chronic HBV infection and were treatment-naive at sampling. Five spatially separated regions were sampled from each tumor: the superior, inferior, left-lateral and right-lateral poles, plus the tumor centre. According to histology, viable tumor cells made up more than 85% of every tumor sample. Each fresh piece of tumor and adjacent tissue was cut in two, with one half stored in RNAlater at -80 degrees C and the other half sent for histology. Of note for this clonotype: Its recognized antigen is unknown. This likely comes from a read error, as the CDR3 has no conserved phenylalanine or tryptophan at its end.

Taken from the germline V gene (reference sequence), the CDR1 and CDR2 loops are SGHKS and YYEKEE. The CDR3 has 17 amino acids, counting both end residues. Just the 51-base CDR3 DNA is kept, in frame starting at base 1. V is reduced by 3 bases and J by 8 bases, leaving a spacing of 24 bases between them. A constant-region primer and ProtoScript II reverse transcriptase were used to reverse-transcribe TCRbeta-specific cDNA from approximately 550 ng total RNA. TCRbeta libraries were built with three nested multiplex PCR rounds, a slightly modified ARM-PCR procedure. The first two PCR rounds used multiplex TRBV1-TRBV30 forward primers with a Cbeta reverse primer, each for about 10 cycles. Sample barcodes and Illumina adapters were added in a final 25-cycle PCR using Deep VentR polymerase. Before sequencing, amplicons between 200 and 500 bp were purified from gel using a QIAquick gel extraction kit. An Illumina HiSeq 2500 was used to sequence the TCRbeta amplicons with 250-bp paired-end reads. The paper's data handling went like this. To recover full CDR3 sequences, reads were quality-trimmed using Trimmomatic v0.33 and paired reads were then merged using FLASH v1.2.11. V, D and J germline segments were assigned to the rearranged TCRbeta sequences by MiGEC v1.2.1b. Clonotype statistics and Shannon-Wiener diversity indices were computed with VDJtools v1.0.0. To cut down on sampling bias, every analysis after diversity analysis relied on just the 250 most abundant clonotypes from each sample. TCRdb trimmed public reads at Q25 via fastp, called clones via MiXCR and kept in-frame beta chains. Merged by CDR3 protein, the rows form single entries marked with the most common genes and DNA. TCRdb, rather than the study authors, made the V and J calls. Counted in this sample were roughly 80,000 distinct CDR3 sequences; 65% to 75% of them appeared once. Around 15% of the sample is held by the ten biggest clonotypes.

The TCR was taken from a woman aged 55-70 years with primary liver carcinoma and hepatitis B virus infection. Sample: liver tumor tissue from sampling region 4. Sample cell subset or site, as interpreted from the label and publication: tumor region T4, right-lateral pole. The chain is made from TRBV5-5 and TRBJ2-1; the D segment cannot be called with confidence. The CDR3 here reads CASSSLIRSGYMYEQFI. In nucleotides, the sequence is TGTGCCAGCAGCTCCCTAATACGATCGGGTTATATGTATGAGCAGTTCATC.